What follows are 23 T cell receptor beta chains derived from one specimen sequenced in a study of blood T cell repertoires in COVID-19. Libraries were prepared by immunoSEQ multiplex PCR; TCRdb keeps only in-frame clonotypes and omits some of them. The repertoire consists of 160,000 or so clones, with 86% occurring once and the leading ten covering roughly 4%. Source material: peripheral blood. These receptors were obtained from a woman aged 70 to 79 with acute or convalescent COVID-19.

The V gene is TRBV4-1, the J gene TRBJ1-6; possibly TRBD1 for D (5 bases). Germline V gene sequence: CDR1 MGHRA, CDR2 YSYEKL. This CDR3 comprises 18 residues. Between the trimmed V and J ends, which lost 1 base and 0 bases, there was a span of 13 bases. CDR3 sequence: CASSQGRGVSSYNSPLHF. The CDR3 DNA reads TGCGCCAGCAGCCAAGGTCGGGGGGTGAGCTCCTATAATTCACCCCTCCACTTT.

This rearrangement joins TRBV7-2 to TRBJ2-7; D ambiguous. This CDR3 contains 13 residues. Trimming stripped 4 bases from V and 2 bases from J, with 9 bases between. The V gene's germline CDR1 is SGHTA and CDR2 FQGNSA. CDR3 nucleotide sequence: TGTGCCAGCAGCTCGCCTAACGCCTACGAGCAGTACTTC. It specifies CASSSPNAYEQYF. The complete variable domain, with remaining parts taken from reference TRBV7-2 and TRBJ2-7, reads GAGVSQSPSNKVTEKGKDVELRCDPISGHTALYWYRQSLGQGLEFLIYFQGNSAPDKSGLPSDRFSAERTGGSVSTLTIQRTQQEDSAVYLCASSSPNAYEQYFGPGTRLTVT.

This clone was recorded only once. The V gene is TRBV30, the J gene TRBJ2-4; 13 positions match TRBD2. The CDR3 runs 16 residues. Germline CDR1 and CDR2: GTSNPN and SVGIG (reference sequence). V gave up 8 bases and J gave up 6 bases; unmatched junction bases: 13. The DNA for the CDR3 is TGTGCCCTCCGCGGGACTAGCGGGAATTTGATAAACATTCAGTACTTC. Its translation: CALRGTSGNLINIQYF.

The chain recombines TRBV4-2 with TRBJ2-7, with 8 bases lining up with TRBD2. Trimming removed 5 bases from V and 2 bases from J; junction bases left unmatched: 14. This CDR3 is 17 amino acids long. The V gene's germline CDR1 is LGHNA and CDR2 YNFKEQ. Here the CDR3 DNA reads TGTGCCAGCAGCAAAAGGAACAGCGGGAGTCTCACCTACGAGCAGTACTTC. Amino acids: CASSKRNSGSLTYEQYF.

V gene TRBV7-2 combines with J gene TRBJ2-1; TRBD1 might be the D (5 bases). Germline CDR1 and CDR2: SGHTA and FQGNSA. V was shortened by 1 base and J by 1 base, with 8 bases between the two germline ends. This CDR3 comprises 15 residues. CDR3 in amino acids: CASSLGGLSYNEQFF. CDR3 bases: TGTGCCAGCAGCTTAGGGGGCTTGTCCTACAATGAGCAGTTCTTC.

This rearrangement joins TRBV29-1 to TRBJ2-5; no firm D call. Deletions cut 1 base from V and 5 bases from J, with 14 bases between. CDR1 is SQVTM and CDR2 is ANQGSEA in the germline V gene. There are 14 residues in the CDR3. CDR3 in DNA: TGCAGCGTTGAAGGGGTTACAGCCTGGGAGACCCAGTACTTC. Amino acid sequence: CSVEGVTAWETQYF.

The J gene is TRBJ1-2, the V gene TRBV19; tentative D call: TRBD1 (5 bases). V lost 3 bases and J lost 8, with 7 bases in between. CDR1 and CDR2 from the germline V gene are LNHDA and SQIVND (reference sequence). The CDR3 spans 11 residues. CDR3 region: CASSIQGGYTF. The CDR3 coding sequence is TGTGCCAGTAGTATCCAGGGCGGCTACACCTTC.

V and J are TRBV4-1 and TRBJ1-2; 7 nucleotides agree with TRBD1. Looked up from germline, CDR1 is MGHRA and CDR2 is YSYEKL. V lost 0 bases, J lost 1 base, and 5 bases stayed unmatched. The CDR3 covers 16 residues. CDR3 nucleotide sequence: TGCGCCAGCAGCCAAGAGGGGACAGCGAATAACTATGGCTACACCTTC. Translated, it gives CASSQEGTANNYGYTF.

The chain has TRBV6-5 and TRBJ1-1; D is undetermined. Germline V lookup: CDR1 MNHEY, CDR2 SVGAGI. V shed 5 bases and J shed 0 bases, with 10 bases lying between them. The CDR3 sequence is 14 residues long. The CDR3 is CASSNGLMNTEAFF. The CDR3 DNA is TGTGCCAGCAGTAACGGACTGATGAACACTGAAGCTTTCTTT.

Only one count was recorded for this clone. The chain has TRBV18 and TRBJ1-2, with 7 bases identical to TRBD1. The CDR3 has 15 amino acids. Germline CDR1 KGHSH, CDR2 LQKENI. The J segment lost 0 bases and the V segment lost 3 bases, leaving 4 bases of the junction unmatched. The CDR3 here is CASSPAGGANYGYTF. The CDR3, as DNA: TGTGCCAGCTCACCTGCAGGGGGAGCTAACTATGGCTACACCTTC. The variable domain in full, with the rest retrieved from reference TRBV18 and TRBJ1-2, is NAGVMQNPRHLVRRRGQEARLRCSPMKGHSHVYWYRQLPEEGLKFMVYLQKENIIDESGMPKERFSAEFPKEGPSILRIQQVVRGDSAAYFCASSPAGGANYGYTFGSGTRLTVV.

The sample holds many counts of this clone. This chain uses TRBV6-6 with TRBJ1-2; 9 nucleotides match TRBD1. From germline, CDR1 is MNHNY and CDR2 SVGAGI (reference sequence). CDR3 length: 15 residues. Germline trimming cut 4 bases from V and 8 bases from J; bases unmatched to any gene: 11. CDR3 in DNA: TGTGCCAGCAGTTCGTCGGACAGGGGAATTGTGGGCTACACCTTC. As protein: CASSSSDRGIVGYTF.

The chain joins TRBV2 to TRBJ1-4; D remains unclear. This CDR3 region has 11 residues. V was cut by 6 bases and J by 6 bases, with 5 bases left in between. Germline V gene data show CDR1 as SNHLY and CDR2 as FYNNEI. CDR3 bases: TGTGCCAGCAGAAGCTATGAAAAACTGTTTTTT. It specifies CASRSYEKLFF.

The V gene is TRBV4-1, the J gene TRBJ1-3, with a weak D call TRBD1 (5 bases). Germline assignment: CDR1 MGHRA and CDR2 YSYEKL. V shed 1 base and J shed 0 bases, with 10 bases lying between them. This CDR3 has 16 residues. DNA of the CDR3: TGCGCCAGCAGCCAAGCGGGGAGGGGCTCTGGAAACACCATATATTTT. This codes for CASSQAGRGSGNTIYF.

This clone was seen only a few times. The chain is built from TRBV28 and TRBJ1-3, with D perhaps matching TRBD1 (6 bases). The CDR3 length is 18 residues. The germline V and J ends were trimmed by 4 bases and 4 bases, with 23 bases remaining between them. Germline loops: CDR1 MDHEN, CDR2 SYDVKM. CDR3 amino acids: CASSSSGVRGRQGNTIYF. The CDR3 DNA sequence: TGTGCCAGCAGTTCATCAGGGGTCCGCGGTCGGCAAGGAAACACCATATATTTT.

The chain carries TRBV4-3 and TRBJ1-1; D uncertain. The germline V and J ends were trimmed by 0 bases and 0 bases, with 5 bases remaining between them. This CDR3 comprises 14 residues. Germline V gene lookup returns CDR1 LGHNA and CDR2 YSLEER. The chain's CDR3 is CASSQEPVNTEAFF. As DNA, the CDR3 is TGCGCCAGCAGCCAAGAGCCGGTGAACACTGAAGCTTTCTTT.

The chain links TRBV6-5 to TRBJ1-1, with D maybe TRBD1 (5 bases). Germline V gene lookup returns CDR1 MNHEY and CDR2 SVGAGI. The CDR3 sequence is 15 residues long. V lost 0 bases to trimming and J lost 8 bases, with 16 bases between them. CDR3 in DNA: TGTGCCAGCAGTTACTCGGGGCAGCGGGCCGAAGAAGCTTTCTTT. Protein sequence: CASSYSGQRAEEAFF.

The CDR3 DNA follows: TGTGCCAGCAGGGACGGACTTCAGCCCCAGCATTTT. It translates to CASRDGLQPQHF. The V gene is TRBV12-3 or TRBV12-4, the J gene TRBJ1-5; D is undetermined. This CDR3 has 12 amino acids. The V end lost 6 bases, the J end lost 6 bases, and 9 bases lay between the germline ends.

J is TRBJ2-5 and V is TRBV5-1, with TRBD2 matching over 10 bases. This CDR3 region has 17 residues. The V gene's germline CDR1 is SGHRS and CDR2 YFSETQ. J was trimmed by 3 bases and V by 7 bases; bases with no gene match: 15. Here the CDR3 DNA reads TGCGCCAGCGGCTCAACCAAGACTAGCGGGCGGGAAGAGACCCAGTACTTC. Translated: CASGSTKTSGREETQYF.

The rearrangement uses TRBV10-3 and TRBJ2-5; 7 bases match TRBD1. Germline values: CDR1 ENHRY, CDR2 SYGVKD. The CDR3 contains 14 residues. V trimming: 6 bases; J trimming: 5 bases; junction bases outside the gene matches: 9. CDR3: CAIRTDRPGETQYF. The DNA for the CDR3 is TGTGCCATCAGGACGGACAGGCCGGGGGAGACCCAGTACTTC.

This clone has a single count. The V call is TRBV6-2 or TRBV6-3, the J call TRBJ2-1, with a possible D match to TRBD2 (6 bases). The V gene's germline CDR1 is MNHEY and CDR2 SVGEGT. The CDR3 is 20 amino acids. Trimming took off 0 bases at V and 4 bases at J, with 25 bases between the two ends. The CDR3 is CASSYSWNRESGETYNEQFF. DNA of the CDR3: TGTGCCAGCAGTTACTCCTGGAACCGGGAGTCCGGCGAAACATACAATGAGCAGTTCTTC.

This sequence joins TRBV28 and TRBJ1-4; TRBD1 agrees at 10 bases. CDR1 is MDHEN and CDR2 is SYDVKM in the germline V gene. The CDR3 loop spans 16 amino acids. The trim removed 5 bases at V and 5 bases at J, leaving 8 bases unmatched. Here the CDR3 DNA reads TGTGCCAGCAGTCCCACCGGGACAGGGGTGAATGAAAAACTGTTTTTT. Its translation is CASSPTGTGVNEKLFF.

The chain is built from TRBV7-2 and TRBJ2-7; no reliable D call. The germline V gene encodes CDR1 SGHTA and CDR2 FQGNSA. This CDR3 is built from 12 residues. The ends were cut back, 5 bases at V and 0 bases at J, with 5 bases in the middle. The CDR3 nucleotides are TGTGCCAGCAGCCCGAGCTCCTACGAGCAGTACTTC. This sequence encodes CASSPSSYEQYF.

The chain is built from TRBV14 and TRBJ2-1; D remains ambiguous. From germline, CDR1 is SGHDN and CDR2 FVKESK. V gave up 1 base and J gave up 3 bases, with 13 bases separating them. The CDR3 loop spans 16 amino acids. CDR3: CASSQVAARSYNEQFF. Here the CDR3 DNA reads TGTGCCAGCAGCCAAGTTGCGGCGCGGAGCTACAATGAGCAGTTCTTC.